This TCR beta chain was found in a study of T-cell memory formation after mild COVID-19. A single record per CDR3 protein comes from TCRdb applying MiXCR to the 5' RACE reads. In the table there are about 390,000 distinct CDR3 sequences, roughly 15% of which are singletons. Germline CDR1 is LNHDA and CDR2 is SQIVND (reference sequence). CDR3 length: 11 residues. Sample: PBMCs or a T cell subset sorted from them (not recorded which). The sequence was obtained from a man younger than 35 who had mild COVID-19 (a few samples of this study predate the infection). Cell type and time point are not known. The chain links TRBV19 to TRBJ1-1, with D perhaps matching TRBD1 (5 bases). In nucleotides, the CDR3 is TGTGCGACTGGGGACCAGCCCGAAGCTTTCTTT. It codes for CATGDQPEAFF.